This is a list of T cell receptor beta chains from one sample in a study of shared clonotypes between healthy human individuals. Only in-frame clones appear in the TCRdb table, and some are missing; sequencing was by immunoSEQ multiplex PCR. The sample consists of 2 million to 2.5 million clones, approximately 96% of them appearing once. Sequenced material: naive CD4+ T cells sorted from blood. The receptors come from a man younger than 35 in good health. The CDR3 runs from the conserved cysteine through the conserved F or W. The D gene is left open where the match is weak. Only some rows state a clone size, as once, few, many or a class for expanded clones.

CDR3nt	CDR3aa	d_gene	abundance	v_gene	j_gene
TGTGCCAGCAGCACCCAGAGCTCCTACGAGCAGTACTTC	CASSTQSSYEQYF	NA	NA	TRBV9	TRBJ2-7
TGTGCCACCAGCAGAGGGGGGCTAGCGGTAGCCAAAAACATTCAGTACTTC	CATSRGGLAVAKNIQYF	NA	NA	TRBV15	TRBJ2-4
TGTGCCATCTCCCGATCAGAGGGGGCGTGGGAGCAGTACTTC	CAISRSEGAWEQYF	TRBD1	NA	TRBV10-3	TRBJ2-7
TGTGCCAGCAGCCAAGCGTGGCGGGAATTATCCCAAGAGACCCAGTACTTC	CASSQAWRELSQETQYF	NA	NA	TRBV14	TRBJ2-5
TGTGCCAGCAGCCAAGACCTCGGGGAGCTGTTTTTT	CASSQDLGELFF	NA	NA	TRBV4-2	TRBJ2-2
TGTGCCAGCAGTCGACTAGCGGGGGGGCCCGACATTCAGTACTTC	CASSRLAGGPDIQYF	TRBD2	NA	TRBV6-5	TRBJ2-4
TGTGCCAGTAGTAAAGGCGGAGGCAGCTCCTATAATTCACCCCTCCACTTT	CASSKGGGSSYNSPLHF	NA	few	TRBV19	TRBJ1-6
TGTGCCTGGAGGGGGGGAGGCTACGAGCAGTACTTC	CAWRGGGYEQYF	NA	NA	TRBV30	TRBJ2-7
TGTGCCATCAGTGAGTTCGGACTAGCGGGAGATCAAGAGACCCAGTACTTC	CAISEFGLAGDQETQYF	TRBD2	NA	TRBV10-3	TRBJ2-5
TGTGCCAGCAGTTTTCGGGGGGGAATCCAAGAGACCCAGTACTTC	CASSFRGGIQETQYF	TRBD2	NA	TRBV28	TRBJ2-5
TGTGCCAGCTCACCATTGGGACAGGGTAACACCGGGGAGCTGTTTTTT	CASSPLGQGNTGELFF	TRBD1	NA	TRBV18	TRBJ2-2
TGTGCCAGCAGTGCCCCGTGGGCTAGCGGGAGGGGGGAGACCCAGTACTTC	CASSAPWASGRGETQYF	TRBD2	NA	TRBV25-1	TRBJ2-5
TGTGCCAGCTCACCAGAGGGCGGATCCTATGGCTACACCTTC	CASSPEGGSYGYTF	NA	NA	TRBV18	TRBJ1-2
TGTGCCAGCACCCTGGCAGGGAGGATCCCCGAGCAGTACTTC	CASTLAGRIPEQYF	NA	NA	TRBV7-2	TRBJ2-7
TGTGCCAGCAGCTTAAGACTGAACACTGAAGCTTTCTTT	CASSLRLNTEAFF	NA	NA	TRBV7-2	TRBJ1-1
TGTGCCAGCAGTTACTCCTGGCCGGCGGGGTACGAGCAGTACTTC	CASSYSWPAGYEQYF	NA	NA	TRBV6-5	TRBJ2-7
TGTGCCAGCAGCCCCGGACAGGGCAACTATGGCTACACCTTC	CASSPGQGNYGYTF	TRBD1	few	TRBV5-4	TRBJ1-2
TGTGCCAGCAGTGGTCAAGGCTACGAGCAGTACTTC	CASSGQGYEQYF	NA	NA	TRBV25-1	TRBJ2-7
TGTGCCTGGAAATGGGGCCCAGGAACAGATACGCAGTATTTT	CAWKWGPGTDTQYF	NA	NA	TRBV30	TRBJ2-3
TGTGCCAGCAGTGACTCACGGGCAGATACGCAGTATTTT	CASSDSRADTQYF	NA	NA	TRBV6-4	TRBJ2-3
TGTGCCAGCAGGTCTCGGGGATACAATCAGCCCCAGCATTTT	CASRSRGYNQPQHF	NA	NA	TRBV21-1	TRBJ1-5
TGTGCCTGGAGACCCAGGTTGTATGTCTACGAGCAGTACTTC	CAWRPRLYVYEQYF	NA	once	TRBV30	TRBJ2-7
TGTGCCAGCAGCTATGGGGCTATCACCGGGGAGCTGTTTTTT	CASSYGAITGELFF	NA	NA	TRBV7-9	TRBJ2-2
TGTGCCAGCTCACCAACGGCTGCCTGGACAGGCTCGTACGAGCAGTACTTC	CASSPTAAWTGSYEQYF	TRBD1	NA	TRBV18	TRBJ2-7
TGTGCCAGCAGTGAGGTCGCGGGTCGGGGGATCTACTTC	CASSEVAGRGIYF	NA	NA	TRBV6-1	TRBJ2-4
TGCGCCAGCAGCTTGTCCGGGGGCCGAGAGACCCAGTACTTC	CASSLSGGRETQYF	NA	NA	TRBV5-1	TRBJ2-5
TGTGCCAGCAGCGTAGCCGGGGGACACACCGGGGAGCTGTTTTTT	CASSVAGGHTGELFF	NA	NA	TRBV9	TRBJ2-2
TGCGCCAGCAGCTGGTGGGACAGAGACAACAATGAGCAGTTCTTC	CASSWWDRDNNEQFF	TRBD1	NA	TRBV5-1	TRBJ2-1
TGTGCCTGGGAGCAGACAGGGCAAACTGAAGCTTTCTTT	CAWEQTGQTEAFF	TRBD1	NA	TRBV30	TRBJ1-1
TGTGCCAGCAGTTACCGGACAGGGAAAGGCTACACCTTC	CASSYRTGKGYTF	TRBD1	NA	TRBV6-6	TRBJ1-2
TGTGCCAGTAGTGGGGGGACTACTAACTATGGCTACACCTTC	CASSGGTTNYGYTF	NA	NA	TRBV19	TRBJ1-2
TGTGCCAGCAGCTTGGTTCCACATTTGAACACTGAAGCTTTCTTT	CASSLVPHLNTEAFF	NA	once	TRBV5-6	TRBJ1-1
TGTGCCAGCAGTCGGGTTTCCGGCACAGATACGCAGTATTTT	CASSRVSGTDTQYF	NA	NA	TRBV27	TRBJ2-3
TGTGCCTGGGCCGTGGGGGGGGTCCAAGAGACCCAGTACTTC	CAWAVGGVQETQYF	TRBD2	once	TRBV30	TRBJ2-5
TGTGCCAGCAGTCGCCCTGGAGAGACCCAGTACTTC	CASSRPGETQYF	NA	NA	TRBV6-6	TRBJ2-5
TGTGCCAGCAGCCGTAGTGTATTAAACTCTGGAAACACCATATATTTT	CASSRSVLNSGNTIYF	NA	NA	TRBV9	TRBJ1-3
TGTGCCAGCTCCAAAGCTGGGTCGGGAGCTTTCTTT	CASSKAGSGAFF	NA	few	TRBV6-6	TRBJ1-1
TGTGCCTGGACGCGGCAGAACACTGAAGCTTTCTTT	CAWTRQNTEAFF	NA	NA	TRBV30	TRBJ1-1
TGCGCCAGCAGCCAAGATCGCTCATCGACAGCCCAAGAGACCCAGTACTTC	CASSQDRSSTAQETQYF	NA	NA	TRBV4-1	TRBJ2-5
TGTGCCGCGGGAGCTACTCCTAAGAATGAGCAGTTCTTC	CAAGATPKNEQFF	TRBD2	NA	TRBV6-5	TRBJ2-1
TGTGCCAGCAGCTTAGTTCCTATGAAGGCAGGGACAAACTATGGCTACACCTTC	CASSLVPMKAGTNYGYTF	NA	NA	TRBV7-2	TRBJ1-2
TGCGCCAGCAGCTTGGAGGGACAGGGGTCAGATACGCAGTATTTT	CASSLEGQGSDTQYF	TRBD1	NA	TRBV5-1	TRBJ2-3
TGTGCCTGGAACCGTTTCCCGAACACTGAAGCTTTCTTT	CAWNRFPNTEAFF	NA	NA	TRBV30	TRBJ1-1
TGCGCCAGCAGCCAAGATTTCGCGGGCTCCTACGAGCAGTACTTC	CASSQDFAGSYEQYF	NA	NA	TRBV4-3	TRBJ2-7
TGTGCCACCAGCAGAGACCGGGCCTATACGCAGTATTTT	CATSRDRAYTQYF	NA	NA	TRBV15	TRBJ2-3
TGTGCCTGGTCTCAGGTACAGGGCATAAACTATGGCTACACCTTC	CAWSQVQGINYGYTF	NA	once	TRBV30	TRBJ1-2
TGTGCCAGCAGCGCTCAGGGTGGAGAGACCCAGTACTTC	CASSAQGGETQYF	NA	NA	TRBV6-1	TRBJ2-5
TGTGCCAGCAGTTTACTTGCAACGACAACAAGCGGGGAGCTGTTTTTT	CASSLLATTTSGELFF	NA	NA	TRBV28	TRBJ2-2
TGTGCCATCTGGAGCGGGAGGGCCGGAGAGACCCAGTACTTC	CAIWSGRAGETQYF	TRBD2	once	TRBV10-3	TRBJ2-5
TGTGCCAGCAGCTTAGACAGGGGGCAGGACTATGGCTACACCTTC	CASSLDRGQDYGYTF	TRBD1	NA	TRBV7-2	TRBJ1-2